These 19 T cell receptor beta chains came from one sample sequenced in a study of cytomegalovirus exposure and HLA in healthy donors. Use of 60 Vbeta and 13 Jbeta primers characterized the PCR. Only in-frame clones appear in the TCRdb table, and some are missing; sequencing was by immunoSEQ multiplex PCR. The sample carries approximately 150,000 clones, more than 60% recorded once. Sequenced sample: PBMCs. The receptors were sampled from a middle-aged man in good health and CMV-seronegative.

The chain has TRBV6-6 and TRBJ1-3; 11 nucleotides line up with TRBD1. Trimming cost V 4 bases and J 2 bases; bases outside gene matches: 4. This CDR3 region has 16 residues. The V gene's germline CDR1 is MNHNY and CDR2 SVGAGI (reference sequence). CDR3 residues: CASSFPGQGAGNTIYF. The CDR3 DNA reads TGTGCCAGCAGTTTCCCGGGACAGGGGGCTGGAAACACCATATATTTT.

This chain connects TRBV13 to TRBJ2-7; 10 nucleotides agree with TRBD1. J lost 3 bases, V lost 1 base, and 3 bases had no gene match. CDR1 and CDR2 from the germline V gene are PRHDT and FYEKMQ (reference sequence). CDR3 size: 15 residues. This chain's CDR3 is CASSLARTGGYEQYF. The CDR3 bases are TGTGCCAGCAGCTTAGCTAGGACAGGGGGCTACGAGCAGTACTTC.

The rearrangement joins TRBV9 to TRBJ2-5; the match to TRBD1 covers 10 bases. The trim removed 4 bases at V and 7 bases at J, leaving 7 bases unmatched. The CDR3 spans 14 residues. The germline CDR1 and CDR2 sequences are SGDLS and YYNGEE. In DNA, the CDR3 is TGTGCCAGCAGCCAAGCGACAGGGGGCGGGACCCAGTACTTC. Translation: CASSQATGGGTQYF. The whole variable domain, filled in from reference TRBV9 and TRBJ2-5, reads DSGVTQTPKHLITATGQRVTLRCSPRSGDLSVYWYQQSLDQGLQFLIQYYNGEERAKGNILERFSAQQFPDLHSELNLSSLELGDSALYFCASSQATGGGTQYFGPGTRLLVL.

This chain links TRBV11-3 with TRBJ2-2; 7 bases agree with TRBD1. Germline assignment: CDR1 SGHNT and CDR2 YENEEA. The CDR3 covers 14 residues. The ends lost 5 bases at V and 4 bases at J; junction bases unmatched: 4. CDR3 bases: TGTGCCAGCAGCAGGGACAGAATCACCGGGGAGCTGTTTTTT. Translating it yields CASSRDRITGELFF.

The chain has TRBV6-5 and TRBJ1-5; D might be TRBD1 (6 bases). The V and J ends lost 9 bases and 0 bases respectively, with 15 bases between them. CDR1 and CDR2 from the germline V gene are MNHEY and SVGAGI. This CDR3 contains 15 residues. The CDR3 region has the DNA TGTGCCAGTACAGGGTTTGGGAATAGCAATCAGCCCCAGCATTTT. Its protein product is CASTGFGNSNQPQHF.

This clone has only a few counts. The genes are TRBV5-4 and TRBJ2-1; 8 bases map to TRBD1. The ends lost 5 bases at V and 6 bases at J; junction bases unmatched: 4. The germline V gene encodes CDR1 SGHNT and CDR2 YYREEE (reference sequence). The CDR3 has 13 amino acids. CDR3 coding DNA: TGTGCCAGCAGATCGACAGGGGCCAATGAGCAGTTCTTC. Residues: CASRSTGANEQFF. Full variable domain (rest looked up from reference TRBV5-4 and TRBJ2-1): ETGVTQSPTHLIKTRGQQVTLRCSSQSGHNTVSWYQQALGQGPQFIFQYYREEENGRGNFPPRFSGLQFPNYSSELNVNALELDDSALYLCASRSTGANEQFFGPGTRLTVL.

This CDR3 is CASSLEGTAYEQYF. CDR3 sequence (DNA): TGCGCCAGCAGCTTGGAAGGGACAGCATACGAGCAGTACTTC. The J gene is TRBJ2-7, the V gene TRBV5-1, with TRBD1 matching over 7 bases. The germline V gene encodes CDR1 SGHRS and CDR2 YFSETQ. This CDR3 has 14 amino acids. Losses at the gene ends were 0 bases for V and 4 bases for J; bases not matched to a gene: 4. Full variable domain (outside the CDR3, taken from reference TRBV5-1 and TRBJ2-7): KAGVTQTPRYLIKTRGQQVTLSCSPISGHRSVSWYQQTPGQGLQFLFEYFSETQRNKGNFPGRFSGRQFSNSRSEMNVSTLELGDSALYLCASSLEGTAYEQYFGPGTRLTVT.

The V gene is TRBV5-1, the J gene TRBJ1-4, with 7 bases identical to TRBD1. Germline-derived CDR1 and CDR2 are SGHRS and YFSETQ. V dropped 4 bases and J dropped 6; count of bases not matched to a gene: 15. The CDR3 covers 17 residues. The CDR3 spells CASSPELTGELDEKLFF. DNA of the CDR3: TGCGCCAGCAGCCCCGAATTAACAGGGGAGCTAGATGAAAAACTGTTTTTT.

CDR3 amino acids: CASCGLEGTEAFF. The CDR3 DNA reads as TGTGCCAGCTGCGGGTTAGAGGGCACTGAAGCTTTCTTT. The chain recombines TRBV6-6 with TRBJ1-1; no clear D gene. V was pared by 8 bases and J by 4 bases, with 14 bases between. The CDR3 is 13 amino acids. From germline, CDR1 is MNHNY and CDR2 SVGAGI (reference sequence).

J is TRBJ1-2 and V is TRBV6-1, with D hard to call. The V gene's germline CDR1 is MNHNS and CDR2 SASEGT. With 6 bases removed from V and 7 bases from J, the gap between germline ends came to 12 bases. This CDR3 comprises 12 residues. DNA for the CDR3: TGTGCCAGCAGCGCGGGGAATACTGGCTACACCTTC. It encodes CASSAGNTGYTF.

The rearrangement links TRBV18 to TRBJ1-3; D unresolved. Germline V gene lookup returns CDR1 KGHSH and CDR2 LQKENI. The CDR3 has 15 residues. Trimming pared 0 bases from V and 1 base from J, leaving 7 bases between. Here the CDR3 reads CASSPPRGSGNTIYF. The CDR3 bases are TGTGCCAGCTCACCACCGCGGGGTTCTGGAAACACCATATATTTT.

The chain joins TRBV4-2 to TRBJ2-5, with D possibly being TRBD2 (6 bases). Germline V gene lookup returns CDR1 LGHNA and CDR2 YNFKEQ. Trimming removed 4 bases at V and 7 bases at J, with 19 bases between. CDR3 length: 15 residues. Here the CDR3 DNA reads TGTGCCAGCAGCCCCCACGGAGGGAACCCGGGGACCCAGTACTTC. Encoded protein: CASSPHGGNPGTQYF.

V usage is TRBV2 and J usage is TRBJ1-6, with TRBD1 matching 7 bases. The germline CDR1 and CDR2 sequences are SNHLY and FYNNEI. V shed 6 bases and J 8 bases; nucleotides not matched to a gene: 4. The CDR3 spans 13 residues. The CDR3 region is CASSATGDSPLHF. For the CDR3, the DNA is TGTGCCAGCAGCGCCACAGGGGATTCACCCCTCCACTTT.

V is TRBV5-1 and J is TRBJ2-5; 7 bases map to TRBD2. The CDR3 loop spans 13 amino acids. Germline V lookup: CDR1 SGHRS, CDR2 YFSETQ. The V gene end was trimmed by 8 bases and the J gene end by 0 bases; junction bases not matched to a gene: 4. The CDR3 DNA reads as TGCGCCAGTTCCGGGACTAACCAAGAGACCCAGTACTTC. It translates to CASSGTNQETQYF.

V and J are TRBV6-5 and TRBJ1-5, with 9 bases lining up with TRBD1. The CDR3 is 14 amino acids. CDR1 is MNHEY, CDR2 SVGAGI, per germline. V trimming: 6 bases; J trimming: 4 bases; junction bases outside the gene matches: 4. In DNA form, the CDR3 reads TGTGCCAGCAGAATCGGACAGGGGAATCAGCCCCAGCATTTT. Encoded protein: CASRIGQGNQPQHF.

This clone was recorded once. The rearrangement joins TRBV19 to TRBJ2-1; D is unclear. The V end was cut by 2 bases, the J end by 3 bases, with 8 bases between. This CDR3 spans 14 amino acids. Germline V gene lookup returns CDR1 LNHDA and CDR2 SQIVND (reference sequence). CDR3 nucleotide sequence: TGTGCCAGTAGTATAACAGTCGACTACAATGAGCAGTTCTTC. Its protein is CASSITVDYNEQFF.

The CDR3 here is CASSLGATGINSPLHF. In DNA form, the CDR3 reads TGTGCCAGCAGCTTGGGGGCGACGGGGATAAATTCACCCCTCCACTTT. The chain carries TRBV5-6 and TRBJ1-6, with no clear D. The CDR3 consists of 16 residues. V dropped 0 bases and J dropped 7 bases, with 14 bases sitting between them. Looked up from germline, CDR1 is SGHDT and CDR2 is YYEEEE.

This rearrangement joins TRBV5-5 to TRBJ2-3, with D possibly matching TRBD1 (5 bases). V was shortened by 4 bases and J by 1 base, with 7 bases between the two germline ends. The CDR3 length is 13 residues. Germline values: CDR1 SGHKS, CDR2 YYEKEE (reference sequence). This chain's CDR3 is CASSKQGTDTQYF. The CDR3 DNA reads as TGTGCCAGCAGCAAACAGGGCACAGATACGCAGTATTTT.

V gene TRBV6-5 combines with J gene TRBJ1-1; TRBD1 is a possible D gene (5 bases). Germline CDR1 is MNHEY and CDR2 is SVGAGI. CDR3 length: 14 residues. Trimming stripped 6 bases from V and 3 bases from J, with 14 bases between. CDR3 region: CASRPGGKDTEAFF. In nucleotides, the CDR3 is TGTGCCAGCAGACCCGGGGGGAAGGACACTGAAGCTTTCTTT.